The present T cell receptor (beta chain) was sequenced within a study of blood T cell repertoires in COVID-19. Study-wide context: Sources were T cells, B-cell-depleted T cells, or PBMCs; the material itself was cDNA or gDNA.

Assay used: immunoSEQ multiplex PCR; TCRdb lists only in-frame clones, some missing. The repertoire holds about 370,000 clones, with 89% as singletons. The CDR3 runs to 14 residues. Unmatched junction bases numbered 7, after V lost 5 bases and J lost 7 bases. Germline V gives CDR1 LNHDA, CDR2 SQIVND (reference sequence). Sequencing was carried out using peripheral blood. This rearrangement joins TRBV19 to TRBJ1-5, with 8 bases identical to TRBD1. The receptor comes from a woman aged 30 to 39 with COVID-19, enrolled during active disease. CDR3 amino acids: CASSLTGGAQPQHF. The DNA for the CDR3 is TGTGCCAGTAGTCTCACAGGGGGGGCGCAGCCCCAGCATTTT.